Each of the 5 T cell receptor beta chains below was sequenced from the same sample in a study of control samples from healthy donors and cancer patients. Generated by immunoSEQ multiplex PCR, the TCRdb table keeps only in-frame clones and is missing some. Of about 170,000 clones in the sample, 88% were seen once. Source material: blood. Receptors were obtained from a woman aged 25 to 39 in good health.

Details on this clone: The same CDR3 also results from other DNA sequences found in this sample. The chain joins TRBV27 to TRBJ1-1; no reliable D call. Germline CDR1 is MNHEY and CDR2 is SMNVEV (reference sequence). This CDR3 has 13 amino acids. The germline V and J ends were trimmed by 2 bases and 5 bases, with 9 bases remaining between them. The CDR3 reads CASSLREGTEAFF. CDR3 in DNA: TGTGCCAGCAGTTTAAGGGAAGGAACTGAAGCTTTCTTT.

The rearrangement uses TRBV9 and TRBJ1-2, with D maybe TRBD1 (6 bases). Germline V CDR1 and CDR2: SGDLS, YYNGEE. V was pared by 2 bases and J by 8 bases, with 10 bases between. This CDR3 is 12 amino acids long. The CDR3 region has the DNA TGTGCCAGCAGCGTGTCAGGGGAAGGCTACACCTTC. It specifies CASSVSGEGYTF.

V is TRBV19 and J is TRBJ1-5, with 11 bases fitting TRBD1. Per the germline V gene, CDR1 is LNHDA and CDR2 is SQIVND (reference sequence). The CDR3 consists of 18 residues. Unmatched junction bases numbered 7, after V lost 1 base and J lost 2 bases. The CDR3 DNA reads TGTGCCAGTAGTATAGCGAGGACAGGGGGCAGGGGCAATCAGCCCCAGCATTTT. Encoded protein: CASSIARTGGRGNQPQHF.

The rearrangement links TRBV18 to TRBJ2-3; 11 positions match TRBD2. V was clipped by 3 bases and J by 6 bases; unmatched bases: 11. This CDR3 is built from 17 residues. CDR1 and CDR2 from the germline V gene are KGHSH and LQKENI. CDR3 DNA: TGTGCCAGCTCACCCCTCGGTACTAGCGGGAGTTGGGATACGCAGTATTTT. Protein sequence: CASSPLGTSGSWDTQYF. The whole variable domain, remainder taken from reference TRBV18 and TRBJ2-3, is NAGVMQNPRHLVRRRGQEARLRCSPMKGHSHVYWYRQLPEEGLKFMVYLQKENIIDESGMPKERFSAEFPKEGPSILRIQQVVRGDSAAYFCASSPLGTSGSWDTQYFGPGTRLTVL.

V is TRBV19 and J is TRBJ1-1, with D maybe TRBD1 (5 bases). Germline V CDR1 and CDR2: LNHDA, SQIVND (reference sequence). V lost 6 bases to trimming and J lost 4 bases, with 21 bases between them. The CDR3 has 16 amino acids. The CDR3 here is CASRNPVQGWSTEAFF. The DNA of the CDR3 is TGTGCCAGTAGGAACCCCGTCCAGGGATGGAGCACTGAAGCTTTCTTT.